A single sample gave rise to the 22 T cell receptor beta chains below, sequenced in a study of cytomegalovirus exposure and HLA in healthy donors. PCR amplification relied on 60 Vbeta primers (plus 13 Jbeta primers). Repertoires were generated with immunoSEQ multiplex PCR, while TCRdb's copy carries only in-frame clones and drops some. The profile shows 90,000 to 100,000 clones, more than 70% of them singletons. Sequenced material: PBMCs. Receptors were obtained from a man between 18 and 35 years old in good health and CMV-seronegative.

This chain uses TRBV18 with TRBJ2-7; a possible D gene is TRBD1 (6 bases). This CDR3 is built from 14 residues. V was pared by 4 bases and J by 6 bases, with 16 bases between. The germline CDR1 and CDR2 sequences are KGHSH and LQKENI. The chain's CDR3 is CASSRIQGATEQYF. CDR3 nucleotides: TGTGCCAGCTCACGTATACAGGGAGCTACCGAGCAGTACTTC.

This sequence joins TRBV4-2 and TRBJ2-3; TRBD2 might be the D (6 bases). The CDR3 sequence is 13 residues long. The V gene lost 5 bases and the J gene lost 0 bases, with 6 bases spanning the gap. CDR1 is LGHNA, CDR2 YNFKEQ, per germline. The CDR3 region is CASSGGSTDTQYF. CDR3 DNA sequence: TGTGCCAGCAGCGGGGGGAGCACAGATACGCAGTATTTT.

This clone was counted between two and nine times. The chain uses TRBV6-5 and TRBJ1-2, with 8 bases identical to TRBD1. The germline V gene has CDR1 MNHEY and CDR2 SVGAGI. The junction had 8 bases not matched to a gene; V was cut back by 9 bases and J by 5 bases. The CDR3 contains 13 residues. CDR3 sequence: CASTRDRYYGYTF. The CDR3 DNA reads TGTGCCAGTACCCGGGACAGGTATTATGGCTACACCTTC.

The genes are TRBV9 and TRBJ2-5; TRBD2 matches 11 bases. Unmatched junction bases numbered 8, after V lost 2 bases and J lost 5 bases. The germline gives CDR1 SGDLS, CDR2 YYNGEE. The CDR3 spans 16 residues. CDR3 sequence (DNA): TGTGCCAGCAGCGTTAGTAGCGGGGGGGCCGGGGAGACCCAGTACTTC. Translating gives CASSVSSGGAGETQYF. The whole variable domain, remainder taken from reference TRBV9 and TRBJ2-5, is DSGVTQTPKHLITATGQRVTLRCSPRSGDLSVYWYQQSLDQGLQFLIQYYNGEERAKGNILERFSAQQFPDLHSELNLSSLELGDSALYFCASSVSSGGAGETQYFGPGTRLLVL.

The CDR3 loop reads CASSEEGLAGEQYF. The CDR3 DNA sequence: TGTGCCAGCAGCGAGGAGGGACTAGCAGGCGAGCAGTACTTC. The chain is built from TRBV9 and TRBJ2-7; TRBD2 agrees at 9 bases. Trimming at V came to 3 bases and at J to 6 bases, leaving 7 bases not matched to a gene. This CDR3 comprises 14 residues. The germline V gene encodes CDR1 SGDLS and CDR2 YYNGEE.

The chain is built from TRBV6-1 and TRBJ1-2, with TRBD1 as a possible D gene (5 bases). This CDR3 region has 16 residues. The germline gives CDR1 MNHNS, CDR2 SASEGT. With 2 bases removed from V and 7 bases from J, the gap between germline ends came to 20 bases. The CDR3 nucleotides are TGTGCCAGCAGTGAAAGCGCCAGGGTCCCCTTAGGTGGCTACACCTTC. It yields the protein CASSESARVPLGGYTF.

The rearrangement links TRBV27 to TRBJ1-1; maybe TRBD1 (5 bases). CDR1 and CDR2 from the germline V gene are MNHEY and SMNVEV (reference sequence). This CDR3 is built from 13 residues. Trimming left V 3 bases short and J 0 bases short, with 5 bases between. CDR3 loop: CASSLTVNTEAFF. The DNA for the CDR3 is TGTGCCAGCAGTTTGACAGTGAACACTGAAGCTTTCTTT.

The genes are TRBV13 and TRBJ2-7, with D maybe TRBD1 (6 bases). The V end was cut by 2 bases, the J end by 6 bases, with 8 bases between. The CDR3 totals 12 residues. Germline V gene lookup returns CDR1 PRHDT and CDR2 FYEKMQ (reference sequence). The CDR3 DNA reads as TGTGCCAGCAGCTTACAGGGGCGCGAGCAGTACTTC. It yields the protein CASSLQGREQYF.

J is TRBJ1-3 and V is TRBV10-3; D is unresolved. The CDR3 is made up of 12 amino acids. Looked up from germline, CDR1 is ENHRY and CDR2 is SYGVKD. V was trimmed by 10 bases and J by 0 bases, leaving 7 bases between them. Here the CDR3 reads CASGSSGNTIYF. CDR3 in DNA: TGTGCCAGTGGGAGCTCTGGAAACACCATATATTTT.

The rearrangement links TRBV10-2 to TRBJ2-5; D remains unclear. The J call is uncertain, as TRBJ2-7 better fits the DNA end. This CDR3 is built from 13 residues. Germline V CDR1 and CDR2: WSHSY, SAAADI. The CDR3 nucleotides read TGCGCCAGCACTTGGGCCCCATCCTACGAGCAGTACTTC. It encodes CASTWAPSYEQYF.

The CDR3 here is CASSATSGYTGELFF. CDR3 coding DNA: TGTGCCAGCAGTGCCACTAGCGGTTACACCGGGGAGCTGTTTTTT. This chain connects TRBV25-1 to TRBJ2-2, with 8 bases matching TRBD2. The germline CDR1 and CDR2 sequences are MGHDK and SYGVNS. The length of the CDR3 is 15 residues. After removal of 4 bases from V and 3 bases from J, the junction contained 4 bases not matched to a gene.

The rearrangement links TRBV6-5 to TRBJ1-1, with D hard to call. CDR1 and CDR2 from the germline V gene are MNHEY and SVGAGI. Deletions cut 11 bases from V and 1 base from J, with 14 bases between. The CDR3 consists of 13 residues. The CDR3 coding sequence is TGTGCCTCCCGAGAGAGAGAGAACACTGAAGCTTTCTTT. Its protein is CASRERENTEAFF.

V and J are TRBV6-1 and TRBJ2-1; 9 bases line up with TRBD2. J lost 2 bases, V lost 5 bases, and 4 bases had no gene match. The CDR3 contains 15 residues. Germline-derived CDR1 and CDR2 are MNHNS and SASEGT. In DNA, the CDR3 is TGTGCCAGCAGTTTTCAGCGGGGGGCCTACAATGAGCAGTTCTTC. Translation gives CASSFQRGAYNEQFF.

The chain has TRBV6-5 and TRBJ1-2; a weak D match, TRBD1 (6 bases). CDR3 length equals 16 residues. V was trimmed by 0 bases and J by 3 bases, leaving 14 bases between them. Germline CDR1 MNHEY, CDR2 SVGAGI. Here the CDR3 DNA reads TGTGCCAGCAGTTACTCGTTGGGGGCAGGGGACTATGGCTACACCTTC. This encodes CASSYSLGAGDYGYTF.

This clone is medium-sized. The chain has TRBV19 and TRBJ1-1; 9 bases agree with TRBD1. The CDR3 covers 19 residues. Germline V gene lookup returns CDR1 LNHDA and CDR2 SQIVND (reference sequence). V lost 9 bases and J lost 8; bases outside the gene matches: 28. CDR3 in DNA: TGTGCCAGCACAAGGACCCCGGCCTCTACCGCGGGACAGGGCATGGAAGCTTTCTTT. Amino acid sequence: CASTRTPASTAGQGMEAFF.

In this sample, this clone turned up a few times. The rearrangement links TRBV7-9 to TRBJ1-1; 7 bases fit TRBD1. Germline loops: CDR1 SEHNR, CDR2 FQNEAQ (reference sequence). The J segment lost 2 bases and the V segment lost 5 bases, leaving 5 bases of the junction unmatched. The CDR3 contains 14 residues. This CDR3 reads CASSHPGGNTEAFF. Written as DNA, the CDR3 is TGTGCCAGCAGCCACCCAGGGGGAAACACTGAAGCTTTCTTT.

The chain uses TRBV7-9 and TRBJ2-7; 7 bases match TRBD1. The length of the CDR3 is 13 residues. After removal of 3 bases from V and 2 bases from J, the junction contained 1 base not matched to a gene. Germline CDR1 is SEHNR and CDR2 is FQNEAQ (reference sequence). This CDR3 reads CASSFGQAYEQYF. The DNA of the CDR3 is TGTGCCAGCAGCTTCGGACAGGCCTACGAGCAGTACTTC.

V and J are TRBV2 and TRBJ2-2; D is unclear. Germline-derived CDR1 and CDR2 are SNHLY and FYNNEI. V lost 3 bases, J lost 6 bases, and 8 bases lay in between. This CDR3 is built from 13 residues. The CDR3 spells CASSDHFSGELFF. The DNA for the CDR3 is TGTGCCAGCAGTGACCACTTTTCCGGGGAGCTGTTTTTT.

This clone was counted once. The chain carries TRBV5-6 and TRBJ1-4, with 8 bases that match TRBD1. Germline V CDR1 and CDR2: SGHDT, YYEEEE. The length of the CDR3 is 15 residues. Trimming at V came to 2 bases and at J to 8 bases, leaving 8 bases not matched to a gene. The DNA of the CDR3 is TGTGCCAGCAGCTTAGCGGACAGGGAAGGGGAAAAACTGTTTTTT. Amino acid sequence: CASSLADREGEKLFF.

This clone was seen a handful of times. V usage is TRBV7-8 and J usage is TRBJ1-3, with D tentatively TRBD1 (5 bases). The germline V and J ends were trimmed by 1 base and 4 bases, with 11 bases remaining between them. The CDR3 totals 15 residues. CDR1 and CDR2 (germline): SGHVS, FQNEAQ. The CDR3 spells CASSLDRTRGNTIYF. The DNA of the CDR3 is TGTGCCAGCAGCTTAGACAGGACCCGCGGAAACACCATATATTTT.

The chain has TRBV5-1 and TRBJ2-7, with 14 bases matching TRBD2. There are 19 residues in the CDR3. The germline V gene encodes CDR1 SGHRS and CDR2 YFSETQ. J gave up 0 bases and V 0 bases, and 8 bases lay outside the gene matches. The CDR3 spells CASSLGWGLAGDRSYEQYF. The DNA of the CDR3 is TGCGCCAGCAGCTTGGGGTGGGGACTAGCGGGGGACCGCTCCTACGAGCAGTACTTC.

The J gene is TRBJ2-1, the V gene TRBV12-5; 8 nucleotides align to TRBD1. The CDR3 is made up of 14 amino acids. The germline CDR1 and CDR2 sequences are LGHNT and FRNRAP. With 7 bases clipped from V and 2 bases from J, the junction kept 4 bases outside the gene matches. This chain's CDR3 is CASVPGQAYNEQFF. The CDR3 DNA follows: TGTGCTAGTGTCCCGGGACAGGCCTACAATGAGCAGTTCTTC.